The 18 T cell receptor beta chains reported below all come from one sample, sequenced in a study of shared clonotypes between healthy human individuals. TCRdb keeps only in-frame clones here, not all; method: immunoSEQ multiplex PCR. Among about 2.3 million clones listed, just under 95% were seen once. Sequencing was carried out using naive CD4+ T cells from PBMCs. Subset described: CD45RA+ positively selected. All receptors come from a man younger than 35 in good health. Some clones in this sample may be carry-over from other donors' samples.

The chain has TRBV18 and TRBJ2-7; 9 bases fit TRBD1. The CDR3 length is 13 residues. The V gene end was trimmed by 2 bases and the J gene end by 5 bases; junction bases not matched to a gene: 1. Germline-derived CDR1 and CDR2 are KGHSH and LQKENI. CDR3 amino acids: CASSPRQGDEQYF. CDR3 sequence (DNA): TGTGCCAGCTCACCAAGACAGGGGGACGAGCAGTACTTC.

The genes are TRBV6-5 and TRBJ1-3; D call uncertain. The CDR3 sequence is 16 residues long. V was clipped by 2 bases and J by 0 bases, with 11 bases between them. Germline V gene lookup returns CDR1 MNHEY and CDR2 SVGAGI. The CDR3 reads CASSYTPGLSGNTIYF. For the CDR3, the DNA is TGTGCCAGCAGTTACACCCCAGGACTCTCTGGAAACACCATATATTTT.

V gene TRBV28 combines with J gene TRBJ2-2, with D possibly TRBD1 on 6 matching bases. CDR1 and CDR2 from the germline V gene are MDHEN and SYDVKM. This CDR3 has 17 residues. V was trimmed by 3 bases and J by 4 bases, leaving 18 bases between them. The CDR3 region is CASSFIQGQGTTGELFF. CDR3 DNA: TGTGCCAGCAGTTTTATTCAGGGGCAGGGCACCACCGGGGAGCTGTTTTTT.

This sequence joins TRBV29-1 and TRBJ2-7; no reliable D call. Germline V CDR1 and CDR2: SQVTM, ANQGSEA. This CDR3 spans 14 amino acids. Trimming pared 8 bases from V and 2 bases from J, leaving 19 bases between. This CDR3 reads CSFTPLASPYEQYF. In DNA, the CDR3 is TGCAGCTTCACCCCTTTGGCCAGTCCCTACGAGCAGTACTTC.

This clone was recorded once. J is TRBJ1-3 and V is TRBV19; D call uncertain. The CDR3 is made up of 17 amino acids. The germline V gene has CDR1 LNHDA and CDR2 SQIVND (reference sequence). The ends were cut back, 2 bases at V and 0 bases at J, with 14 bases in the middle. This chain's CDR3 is CASSIRRQVTSGNTIYF. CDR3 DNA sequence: TGTGCCAGTAGTATAAGGCGGCAGGTGACCTCTGGAAACACCATATATTTT.

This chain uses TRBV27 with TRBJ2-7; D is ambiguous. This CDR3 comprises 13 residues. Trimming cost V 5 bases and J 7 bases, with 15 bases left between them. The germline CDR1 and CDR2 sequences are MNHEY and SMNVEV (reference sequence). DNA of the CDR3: TGTGCCAGCAGTAGACGGTTCGAGGAGGAGCAGTACTTC. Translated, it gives CASSRRFEEEQYF.

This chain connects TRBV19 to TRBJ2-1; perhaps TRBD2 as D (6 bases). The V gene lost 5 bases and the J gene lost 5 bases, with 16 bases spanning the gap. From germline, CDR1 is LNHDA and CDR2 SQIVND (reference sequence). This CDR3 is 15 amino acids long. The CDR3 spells CASSFVARGHNEQFF. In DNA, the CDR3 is TGTGCCAGTAGTTTTGTCGCGCGGGGCCACAATGAGCAGTTCTTC.

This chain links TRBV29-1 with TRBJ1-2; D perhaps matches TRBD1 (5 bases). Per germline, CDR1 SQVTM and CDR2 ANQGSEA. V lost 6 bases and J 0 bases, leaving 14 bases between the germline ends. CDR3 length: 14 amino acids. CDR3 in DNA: TGCAGCGTCGGATCCGGGACTACTAACTATGGCTACACCTTC. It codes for CSVGSGTTNYGYTF.

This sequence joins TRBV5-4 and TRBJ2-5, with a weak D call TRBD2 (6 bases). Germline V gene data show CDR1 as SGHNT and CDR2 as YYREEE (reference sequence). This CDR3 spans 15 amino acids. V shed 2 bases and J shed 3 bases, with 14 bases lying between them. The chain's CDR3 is CASSFGGGMKETQYF. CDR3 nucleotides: TGTGCCAGCAGCTTTGGTGGGGGGATGAAAGAGACCCAGTACTTC.

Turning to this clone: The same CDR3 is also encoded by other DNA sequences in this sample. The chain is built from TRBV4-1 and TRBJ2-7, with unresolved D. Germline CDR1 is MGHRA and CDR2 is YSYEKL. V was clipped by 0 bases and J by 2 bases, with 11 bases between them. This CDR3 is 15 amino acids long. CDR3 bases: TGCGCCAGCAGCCAAGATCGAGGCAGAACCTACGAGCAGTACTTC. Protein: CASSQDRGRTYEQYF.

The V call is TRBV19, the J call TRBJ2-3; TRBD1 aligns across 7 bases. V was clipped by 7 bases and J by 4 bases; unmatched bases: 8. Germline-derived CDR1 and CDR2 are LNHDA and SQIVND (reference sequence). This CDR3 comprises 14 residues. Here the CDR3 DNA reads TGTGCCAGTACCGCCGGACAGGCGGCAGATACGCAGTATTTT. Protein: CASTAGQAADTQYF. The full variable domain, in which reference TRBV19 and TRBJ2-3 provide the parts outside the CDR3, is DGGITQSPKYLFRKEGQNVTLSCEQNLNHDAMYWYRQDPGQGLRLIYYSQIVNDFQKGDIAEGYSVSREKKESFPLTVTSAQKNPTAFYLCASTAGQAADTQYFGPGTRLTVL.

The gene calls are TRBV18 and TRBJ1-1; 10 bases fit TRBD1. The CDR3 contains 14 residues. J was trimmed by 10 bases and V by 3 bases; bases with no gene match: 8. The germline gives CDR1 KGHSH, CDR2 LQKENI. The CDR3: CASSPQRQGAPAFF. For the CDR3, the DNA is TGTGCCAGCTCACCCCAGAGACAGGGGGCGCCAGCTTTCTTT. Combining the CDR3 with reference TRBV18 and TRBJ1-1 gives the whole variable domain NAGVMQNPRHLVRRRGQEARLRCSPMKGHSHVYWYRQLPEEGLKFMVYLQKENIIDESGMPKERFSAEFPKEGPSILRIQQVVRGDSAAYFCASSPQRQGAPAFFGQGTRLTVV.

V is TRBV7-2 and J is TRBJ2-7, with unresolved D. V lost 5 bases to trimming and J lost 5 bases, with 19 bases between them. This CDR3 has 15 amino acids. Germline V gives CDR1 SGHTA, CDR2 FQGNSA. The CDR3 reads CASSAASEYGNEQYF. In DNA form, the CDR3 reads TGTGCCAGCAGCGCGGCCTCGGAGTACGGCAACGAGCAGTACTTC.

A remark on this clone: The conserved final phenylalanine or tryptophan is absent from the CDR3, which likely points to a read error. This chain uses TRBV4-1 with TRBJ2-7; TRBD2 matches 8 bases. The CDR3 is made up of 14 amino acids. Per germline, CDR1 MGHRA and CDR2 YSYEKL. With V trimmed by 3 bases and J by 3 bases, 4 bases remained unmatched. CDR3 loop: CASSHTSGVYEQYL. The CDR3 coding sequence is TGCGCCAGCAGCCACACTAGCGGAGTCTACGAGCAGTACCTA.

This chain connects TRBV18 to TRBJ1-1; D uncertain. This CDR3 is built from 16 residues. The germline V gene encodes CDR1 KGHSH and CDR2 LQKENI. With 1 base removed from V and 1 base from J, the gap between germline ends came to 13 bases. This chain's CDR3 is CASSPLEATGNTEAFF. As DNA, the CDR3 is TGTGCCAGCTCACCACTGGAAGCTACGGGGAACACTGAAGCTTTCTTT. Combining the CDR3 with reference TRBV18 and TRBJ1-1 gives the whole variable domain NAGVMQNPRHLVRRRGQEARLRCSPMKGHSHVYWYRQLPEEGLKFMVYLQKENIIDESGMPKERFSAEFPKEGPSILRIQQVVRGDSAAYFCASSPLEATGNTEAFFGQGTRLTVV.

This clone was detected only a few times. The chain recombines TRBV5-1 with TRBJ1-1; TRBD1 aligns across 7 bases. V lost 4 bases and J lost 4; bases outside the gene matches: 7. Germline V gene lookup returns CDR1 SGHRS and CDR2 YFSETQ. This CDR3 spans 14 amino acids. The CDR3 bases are TGCGCCAGCAGCCGTACAGGGGACGGCACTGAAGCTTTCTTT. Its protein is CASSRTGDGTEAFF.

CDR3 protein: CASSLGPGLENIQYF. The CDR3 nucleotides read TGTGCCAGCAGCTTGGGACCGGGCTTGGAGAACATTCAGTACTTC. The V call is TRBV7-2, the J call TRBJ2-4, with D perhaps TRBD1 or TRBD2 (5 bases each). Per the germline V gene, CDR1 is SGHTA and CDR2 is FQGNSA. This CDR3 comprises 15 residues. Trimming shortened V by 3 bases and J by 7 bases, and 16 bases separated the two germline ends.

The CDR3 coding sequence is TGTGCCAGCAGCCACCAAACTAATGAAAAACTGTTTTTT. It codes for CASSHQTNEKLFF. This chain uses TRBV4-2 with TRBJ1-4; D is unresolved. The CDR3 covers 13 residues. The germline gives CDR1 LGHNA, CDR2 YNFKEQ. V lost 3 bases and J lost 1, with 3 bases in between.